This T cell receptor beta chain derives from a study of early stage breast cancer tumors. The wider study: The ER+/PR+/HER2- tumors included roughly eight ductal and a few lobular carcinomas.

This clone came up a few times. What it recognizes is unknown. Whole-study results and caveats: Enriched TCRB sequences shared across patients were mostly commonly generated sequences.

Measured with immunoSEQ multiplex PCR; TCRdb has only the in-frame clones, and not every one. The repertoire holds 20,000 to 25,000 clones, with 60% to 85% as singletons. Losses at the gene ends were 4 bases for V and 5 bases for J; bases not matched to a gene: 2. The CDR3 is made up of 15 amino acids. Germline V lookup: CDR1 LGHNA, CDR2 YNFKEQ. The TCR originated in a person in their 60s with breast cancer. V gene TRBV4-2 combines with J gene TRBJ2-5, with 15 bases lining up with TRBD2. The sequencing input was blood. The CDR3 DNA is TGTGCCAGCAGCCGGACTAGCGGGGGGGAGGAGACCCAGTACTTC. Residues: CASSRTSGGEETQYF.